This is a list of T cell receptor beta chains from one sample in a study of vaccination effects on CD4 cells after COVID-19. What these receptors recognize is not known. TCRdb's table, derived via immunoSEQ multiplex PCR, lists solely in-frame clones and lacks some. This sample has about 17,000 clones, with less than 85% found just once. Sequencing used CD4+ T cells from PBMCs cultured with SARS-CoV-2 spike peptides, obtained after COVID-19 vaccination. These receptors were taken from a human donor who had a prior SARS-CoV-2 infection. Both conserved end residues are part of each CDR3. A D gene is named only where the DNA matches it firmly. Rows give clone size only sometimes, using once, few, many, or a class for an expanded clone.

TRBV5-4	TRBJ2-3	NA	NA	TGTGCCAGCAGCTTGGGCAGCTCGAGCACAGATACGCAGTATTTT	CASSLGSSSTDTQYF
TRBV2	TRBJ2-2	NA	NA	TGTGCCAGCAGTGAATTCGAGCGGTCCACCGGGGAGCTGTTTTTT	CASSEFERSTGELFF
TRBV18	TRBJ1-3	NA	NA	TGTGCCAGCTCACCACAGGGGGTCTCTGGAAACACCATATATTTT	CASSPQGVSGNTIYF
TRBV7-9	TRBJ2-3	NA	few	TGTGCCAGCAGCTTCAGCACAGATACGCAGTATTTT	CASSFSTDTQYF
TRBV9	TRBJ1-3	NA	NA	TGTGCCAGCAGCGTAGGAGCGCCAGGGTCCTCTGGAAACACCATATATTTT	CASSVGAPGSSGNTIYF
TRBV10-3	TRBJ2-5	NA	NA	TGTGCCACCCAGCGGACAGCACAAGAGACCCAGTACTTC	CATQRTAQETQYF
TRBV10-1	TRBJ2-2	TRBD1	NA	TGCGCCAGCAGTACCGGGACAGCAGACACCGGGGAGCTGTTTTTT	CASSTGTADTGELFF
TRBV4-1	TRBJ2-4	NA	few	TGCGCCAGCAGCCACCGGGCGGGGCTAGCCAAAAACATTCAGTACTTC	CASSHRAGLAKNIQYF
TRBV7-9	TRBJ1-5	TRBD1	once	TGTGCCAGCAGCTTCGGGACAGGGGATCAGCCCCAGCATTTT	CASSFGTGDQPQHF
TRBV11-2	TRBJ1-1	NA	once	TGTGCCAGCAGCTTAGACTGGGTTGGCAGTAACACTGAAGCTTTCTTT	CASSLDWVGSNTEAFF
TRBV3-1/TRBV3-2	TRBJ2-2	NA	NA	TGTGCCAGCAGCCGGGTTAATTTCGGGGAGCTGTTTTTT	CASSRVNFGELFF
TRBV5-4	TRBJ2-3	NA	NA	TGTGCCAGCAATCGCGGTAGCACTACAGATACGCAGTATTTT	CASNRGSTTDTQYF
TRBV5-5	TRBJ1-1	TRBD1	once	TGTGCCAGCAGCTCAATGACAGGGCTATACACTGAAGCTTTCTTT	CASSSMTGLYTEAFF
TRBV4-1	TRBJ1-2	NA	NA	TGCGCCAGCAGCCAAGAGGCCAGGGATTATGGCTACACCTTC	CASSQEARDYGYTF
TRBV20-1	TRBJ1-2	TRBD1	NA	TGCAGTGCTAGTTACGGGACAGGGCACTATGGCTACACCTTC	CSASYGTGHYGYTF
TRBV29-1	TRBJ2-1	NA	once	TGCAGCGGGGGGGCTGTGGGGGGAGCTGAGCAGTTCTTC	CSGGAVGGAEQFF
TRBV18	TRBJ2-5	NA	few	TGTGCCAGCTCACCTTCGAGGGGTTCAGAGACCCAGTACTTC	CASSPSRGSETQYF
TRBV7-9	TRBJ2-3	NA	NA	TGTGCCAGCAGCTTAGGACGTCAGTATTTT	CASSLGRQYF
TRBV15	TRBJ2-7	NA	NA	TGTGCCACCAGCAGGCCGGGACGGCTCTACGAGCAGTACTTC	CATSRPGRLYEQYF
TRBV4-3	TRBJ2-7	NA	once	TGCGCCAGCAGCCCCCGGTGGGGACGCGAGCAGTACTTC	CASSPRWGREQYF
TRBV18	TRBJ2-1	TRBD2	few	TGTGCCAGCTCACGGACTAGCGGGATAGGGGATGAGCAGTTCTTC	CASSRTSGIGDEQFF
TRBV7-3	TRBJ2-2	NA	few	TGTGCCAGCAGCTTAAGTGGTGGCTATTCTACCGGGGAGCTGTTTTTT	CASSLSGGYSTGELFF
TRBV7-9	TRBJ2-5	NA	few	TGTGCCAGCAGCCCCCCGGCAGGTCTACTACAAGAGACCCAGTACTTC	CASSPPAGLLQETQYF
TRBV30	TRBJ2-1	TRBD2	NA	TGTGCCTGGAGTGTGGGTAGCGGGGCCTACAATGAGCAGTTCTTC	CAWSVGSGAYNEQFF
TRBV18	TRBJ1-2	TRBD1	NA	TGTGCCAGCTCCCCGGTCGGGACAGAGCTCTTCTATGGCTACACCTTC	CASSPVGTELFYGYTF
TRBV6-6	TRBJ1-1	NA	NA	TGTGCCAGCGTAGGCCACCAGACAGGGAACACTGAAGCTTTCTTT	CASVGHQTGNTEAFF
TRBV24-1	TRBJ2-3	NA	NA	TGTGCCACCAGTGATGCGGGGTTCACAGATACGCAGTATTTT	CATSDAGFTDTQYF
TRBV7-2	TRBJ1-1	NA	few	TGTGCCAGCAGCTTAGGGGGGAGAACTGAAGCTTTCTTT	CASSLGGRTEAFF
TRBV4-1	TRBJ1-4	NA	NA	TGCGCCAGCAGCCAAGTTATGGGAAGGGATGAAAAACTGTTTTTT	CASSQVMGRDEKLFF
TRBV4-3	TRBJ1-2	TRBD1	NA	TGCGCCAGCAGCCACTTGACAGGGAACTATGGCTACACCTTC	CASSHLTGNYGYTF
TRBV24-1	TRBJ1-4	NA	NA	TGTGCCACCAGTGATAAGGCAGGGGTTAGGGAAAAACTGTTTTTT	CATSDKAGVREKLFF
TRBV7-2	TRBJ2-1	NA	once	TGTGCCAGCAGCTTAGCGGGAGTATCCTACAATGAGCAGTTCTTC	CASSLAGVSYNEQFF
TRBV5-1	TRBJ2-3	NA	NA	TGCGCCAGCAGCGCCGGTAGCACAGATACGCAGTATTTT	CASSAGSTDTQYF
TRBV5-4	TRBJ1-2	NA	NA	TGTGCCAGCAGCTTGGGCCTGGACTATGGCTACACCTTC	CASSLGLDYGYTF
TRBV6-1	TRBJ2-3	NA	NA	TGTGCCAGCAGTGAAACGGGGAGCACAGATACGCAGTATTTT	CASSETGSTDTQYF
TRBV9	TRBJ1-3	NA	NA	TGTGCCAGCAGCGTACTCGGGGGGCCTCCACTCTCTGGAAACACCATATATTTT	CASSVLGGPPLSGNTIYF
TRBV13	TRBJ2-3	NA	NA	TGTGCCAGCAGCTTGGGACCGCAGGGGAACGGAGATACGCAGTATTTT	CASSLGPQGNGDTQYF
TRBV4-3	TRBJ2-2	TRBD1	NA	TGCGCCAGCAGCCAAGCTGACGGGACAGGGATTATCGGGGAGCTGTTTTTT	CASSQADGTGIIGELFF
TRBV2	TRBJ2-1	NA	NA	TGTGCCAGCGATTTTGACAATGAGCAGTTCTTC	CASDFDNEQFF